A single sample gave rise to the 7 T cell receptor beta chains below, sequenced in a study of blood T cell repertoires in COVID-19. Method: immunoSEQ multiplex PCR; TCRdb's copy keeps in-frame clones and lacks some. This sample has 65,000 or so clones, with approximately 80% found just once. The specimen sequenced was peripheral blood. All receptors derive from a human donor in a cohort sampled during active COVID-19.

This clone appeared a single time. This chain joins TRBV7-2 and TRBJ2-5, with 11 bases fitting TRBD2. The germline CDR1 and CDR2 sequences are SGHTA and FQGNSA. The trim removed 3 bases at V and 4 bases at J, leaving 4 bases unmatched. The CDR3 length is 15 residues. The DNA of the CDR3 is TGTGCCAGCAGCTTTTTAGCGGGGGGGCGAGAGACCCAGTACTTC. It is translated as CASSFLAGGRETQYF.

CDR3 in amino acids: CASSFSQVFPTGEQFF. The CDR3 DNA sequence: TGTGCCAGCAGCTTTTCTCAGGTATTTCCCACCGGTGAGCAGTTCTTC. The chain has TRBV7-9 and TRBJ2-1; no clear D gene. The CDR3 totals 16 residues. Germline values: CDR1 SEHNR, CDR2 FQNEAQ (reference sequence). V was trimmed by 3 bases and J by 9 bases, leaving 21 bases between them.

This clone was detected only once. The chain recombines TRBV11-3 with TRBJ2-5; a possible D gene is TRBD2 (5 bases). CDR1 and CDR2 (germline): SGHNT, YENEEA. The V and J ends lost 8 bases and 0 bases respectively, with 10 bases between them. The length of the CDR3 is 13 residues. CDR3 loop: CASEGRNQETQYF. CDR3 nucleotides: TGTGCCAGCGAGGGCAGGAACCAAGAGACCCAGTACTTC.

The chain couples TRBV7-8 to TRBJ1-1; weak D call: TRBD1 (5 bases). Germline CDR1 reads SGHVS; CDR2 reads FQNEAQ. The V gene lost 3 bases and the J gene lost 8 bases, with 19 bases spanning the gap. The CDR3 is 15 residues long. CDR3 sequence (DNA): TGTGCCAGCAGCTTCCTCCCAGGGTTAGACTCCGAAGCTTTCTTT. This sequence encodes CASSFLPGLDSEAFF.

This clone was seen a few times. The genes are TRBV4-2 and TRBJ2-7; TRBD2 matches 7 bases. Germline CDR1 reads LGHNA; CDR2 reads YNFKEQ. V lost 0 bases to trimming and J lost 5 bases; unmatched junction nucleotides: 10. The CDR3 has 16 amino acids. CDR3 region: CASSQDRASGVNEQYF. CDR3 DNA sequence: TGTGCCAGCAGCCAAGATCGTGCTAGCGGTGTGAACGAGCAGTACTTC.

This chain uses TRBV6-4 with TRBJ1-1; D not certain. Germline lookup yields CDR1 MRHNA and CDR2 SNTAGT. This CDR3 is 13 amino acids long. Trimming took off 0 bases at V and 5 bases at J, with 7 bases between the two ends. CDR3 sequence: CASSDSISTEAFF. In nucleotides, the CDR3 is TGTGCCAGCAGTGACTCTATTAGTACTGAAGCTTTCTTT.

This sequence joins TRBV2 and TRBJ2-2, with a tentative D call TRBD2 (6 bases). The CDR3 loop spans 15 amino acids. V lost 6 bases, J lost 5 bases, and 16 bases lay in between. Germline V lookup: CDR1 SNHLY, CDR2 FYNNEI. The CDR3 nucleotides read TGTGCCAGCAGGGGGGACTTCCTCAAGACCGGGGAGCTGTTTTTT. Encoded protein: CASRGDFLKTGELFF.